This entry lists 2 T cell receptor beta chains sequenced from one sample in a study of shared clonotypes between healthy human individuals (TCRdb year 2020). The library was obtained by the immunoSEQ multiplex PCR assay. In TCRdb, the immuneACCESS table is reduced to in-frame sequences with V and J assigned. These tables do not hold every clone; where another copy was compared, an unresolved V gene accounts for under half, and the others remain unexplained. The sample has around 1,900,000 clones on record, 85% to 95% of them singletons. The ten largest clones take up more than 1.5% of the sample. CD8 naive samples were obtained by positive selection for CCR7 among CD45RO-negative cells, yielding a CD45RA+CCR7+ population from which TemRA cells were excluded. What was sequenced was naive CD8+ T cells from PBMCs. In light of the paper, this sample's cell subset or site label describes: CD45RA+CCR7+. These receptors were taken from a man between 18 and 29 years old in good health. Some clones in this sample may be carry-over from other donors' samples.

V and J are TRBV7-9 and TRBJ2-5, with 8 nucleotides matching TRBD2. There are 16 residues in the CDR3. Germline V gene lookup returns CDR1 SEHNR and CDR2 FQNEAQ (reference sequence). Trimming removed 0 bases from V and 0 bases from J; junction bases left unmatched: 3. The CDR3 DNA reads TGTGCCAGCAGCTTAGCGATAGCGGGGTACCAAGAGACCCAGTACTTC. It specifies CASSLAIAGYQETQYF.

A single count supports this clone. The CDR3 protein is CASSVGVRTNTEAFF. DNA for the CDR3: TGTGCCAGCAGTGTGGGCGTCAGGACGAACACTGAAGCTTTCTTT. This chain links TRBV6-4 with TRBJ1-1; the D is unclear. The V and J ends lost 4 bases and 1 base respectively, with 13 bases between them. The germline V gene has CDR1 MRHNA and CDR2 SNTAGT. CDR3 length equals 15 residues.